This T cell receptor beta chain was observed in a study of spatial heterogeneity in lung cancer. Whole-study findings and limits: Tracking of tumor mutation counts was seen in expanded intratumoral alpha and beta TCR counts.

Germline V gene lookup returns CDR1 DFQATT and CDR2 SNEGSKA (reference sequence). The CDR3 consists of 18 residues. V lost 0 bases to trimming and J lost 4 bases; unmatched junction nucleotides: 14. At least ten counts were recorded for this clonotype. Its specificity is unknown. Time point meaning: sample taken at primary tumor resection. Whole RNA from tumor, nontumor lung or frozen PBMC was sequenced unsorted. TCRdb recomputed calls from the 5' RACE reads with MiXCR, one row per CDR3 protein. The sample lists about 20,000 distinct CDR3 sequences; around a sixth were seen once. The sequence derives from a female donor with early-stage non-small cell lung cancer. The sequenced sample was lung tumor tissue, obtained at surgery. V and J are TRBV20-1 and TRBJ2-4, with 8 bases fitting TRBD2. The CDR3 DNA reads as TGCAGTGCTAGAGATATAACTATCCGGGGGGGTATAAAAAACATTCAGTACTTC. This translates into CSARDITIRGGIKNIQYF.